This T cell receptor (beta chain) was sequenced in a study of blood T cell repertoires in COVID-19. Overall study context: Samples came from the United States, Italy and Spain, spanning acute and convalescent COVID-19.

As handled by the study authors: Amplification of reference gene primers provided the estimated nucleated cell counts. Here immunoSEQ multiplex PCR was the method, and the copy in TCRdb shows in-frame clones only, minus some. V and J calls and clone size are those listed in that table; D and trimming were worked out from the DNA. Of roughly 180,000 clones in the sample, 75% to 90% are singletons; the top ten hold under 9.5%. V dropped 7 bases and J dropped 2; count of bases not matched to a gene: 8. The CDR3 sequence is 15 residues long. Germline loops: CDR1 LNHDA, CDR2 SQIVND (reference sequence). This clone appeared once.

The chain couples TRBV19 to TRBJ2-1, with 7 nucleotides matching TRBD2. Sequenced input: peripheral blood. The sequence derives from a woman aged 60 to 75 with acute or convalescent COVID-19. The CDR3 nucleotides read TGTGCCAGTAACGGTGGCGGGAGCCCCTACAATGAGCAGTTCTTC. This codes for CASNGGGSPYNEQFF.